The 28 T cell receptor beta chains listed next were all sequenced from one sample in a study of T cell responses to AZD1222 COVID-19 vaccine. Clones were read by immunoSEQ multiplex PCR, and TCRdb kept only the in-frame ones, dropping some. Here the sample spans tens of thousands of clones, 75% to 90% being singletons. The starting material was peripheral blood, obtained 28 days after the second AZD1222 dose. Receptor source: an adult who received the AZD1222 COVID-19 vaccine.

The V and J genes are TRBV7-9 and TRBJ2-6; 7 bases map to TRBD1. Trimming removed 3 bases from V and 0 bases from J; junction bases left unmatched: 8. Germline-derived CDR1 and CDR2 are SEHNR and FQNEAQ (reference sequence). CDR3 length: 18 residues. CDR3 coding DNA: TGTGCCAGCAGCTTTTACCGGGACAGCAGCTCTGGGGCCAACGTCCTGACTTTC. It codes for CASSFYRDSSSGANVLTF.

This chain connects TRBV6-5 to TRBJ2-7; D remains unclear. V was pared by 5 bases and J by 0 bases, with 11 bases between. The germline CDR1 and CDR2 sequences are MNHEY and SVGAGI. The length of the CDR3 is 14 residues. The CDR3 sequence: CASSLGISSYEQYF. The CDR3 DNA sequence: TGTGCCAGCAGTCTTGGCATCAGCTCCTACGAGCAGTACTTC.

V usage is TRBV4-1 and J usage is TRBJ2-2, with a possible D match to TRBD1 (6 bases). The CDR3 sequence is 21 residues long. V lost 4 bases and J 0 bases, leaving 27 bases between the germline ends. The V gene's germline CDR1 is MGHRA and CDR2 YSYEKL. CDR3 coding DNA: TGCGCCAGCAGCCGCAACAGGAGACAGGCGTATGGACCATCGAACACCGGGGAGCTGTTTTTT. This encodes CASSRNRRQAYGPSNTGELFF.

The V gene is TRBV14, the J gene TRBJ2-1; the match to TRBD2 covers 9 bases. With 3 bases clipped from V and 3 bases from J, the junction kept 3 bases outside the gene matches. Per the germline V gene, CDR1 is SGHDN and CDR2 is FVKESK. This CDR3 has 15 residues. The CDR3 DNA is TGTGCCAGCAGCCAGCGGGGGGGCAACTACAATGAGCAGTTCTTC. Its protein is CASSQRGGNYNEQFF.

The chain has TRBV6-2 or TRBV6-3 and TRBJ1-5; 7 bases line up with TRBD1. The ends lost 2 bases at V and 7 bases at J; junction bases unmatched: 11. The CDR3 is 16 amino acids. The germline V gene has CDR1 MNHEY and CDR2 SVGEGT. The CDR3 spells CASSYGVDREEQPQHF. CDR3 DNA: TGTGCCAGCAGTTACGGCGTCGACAGGGAGGAGCAGCCCCAGCATTTT.

V usage is TRBV18 and J usage is TRBJ2-1; D not certain. V lost 0 bases and J 3 bases, leaving 9 bases between the germline ends. The CDR3 covers 15 residues. CDR1 and CDR2 from the germline V gene are KGHSH and LQKENI. The CDR3 sequence: CASSPPLAGYNEQFF. CDR3 DNA sequence: TGTGCCAGCTCACCACCTTTGGCTGGCTACAATGAGCAGTTCTTC. The full variable domain, in which reference TRBV18 and TRBJ2-1 provide the parts outside the CDR3, is NAGVMQNPRHLVRRRGQEARLRCSPMKGHSHVYWYRQLPEEGLKFMVYLQKENIIDESGMPKERFSAEFPKEGPSILRIQQVVRGDSAAYFCASSPPLAGYNEQFFGPGTRLTVL.

This chain uses TRBV18 with TRBJ2-5; no definite D call. Per the germline V gene, CDR1 is KGHSH and CDR2 is LQKENI. V lost 6 bases, J lost 2 bases, and 4 bases lay in between. The CDR3 totals 11 residues. The CDR3 reads CASSFQETQYF. As DNA, the CDR3 is TGTGCCAGCTCGTTTCAAGAGACCCAGTACTTC.

The CDR3 nucleotides read TGTGCCAGCAGCACGGGACAGGGGGGCTACGAGCAGTACTTC. Amino acids: CASSTGQGGYEQYF. J is TRBJ2-7 and V is TRBV5-4, with 11 bases fitting TRBD1. Trimming cost V 4 bases and J 3 bases; bases outside gene matches: 3. The length of the CDR3 is 14 residues. Germline V gene lookup returns CDR1 SGHNT and CDR2 YYREEE (reference sequence).

The rearrangement uses TRBV5-6 and TRBJ2-5, with 8 bases lining up with TRBD1. CDR1 and CDR2 (germline): SGHDT, YYEEEE. The CDR3 loop spans 15 amino acids. V shed 3 bases, J shed 3 bases, and the junction held 7 bases outside the gene matches. The CDR3 coding sequence is TGTGCCAGCAGCTCGACAGGGGCCCTGGAAGAGACCCAGTACTTC. Translation: CASSSTGALEETQYF. Full variable domain (missing parts from reference TRBV5-6 and TRBJ2-5): DAGVTQSPTHLIKTRGQQVTLRCSPKSGHDTVSWYQQALGQGPQFIFQYYEEEERQRGNFPDRFSGHQFPNYSSELNVNALLLGDSALYLCASSSTGALEETQYFGPGTRLLVL.

Only one count was recorded for this clone. This sequence joins TRBV11-3 and TRBJ2-3; D is possibly TRBD2 (7 bases). The CDR3 is 16 residues long. V lost 2 bases to trimming and J lost 4 bases, with 16 bases between them. Germline CDR1 SGHNT, CDR2 YENEEA. The CDR3 region has the DNA TGTGCCAGCAGCTTAAAGAGGGGGGGTGGCCCAGATACGCAGTATTTT. It encodes CASSLKRGGGPDTQYF.

The rearrangement uses TRBV7-9 and TRBJ2-5; 10 bases are shared with TRBD2. The CDR3 consists of 15 residues. Per the germline V gene, CDR1 is SEHNR and CDR2 is FQNEAQ (reference sequence). The ends lost 5 bases at V and 5 bases at J; junction bases unmatched: 8. The CDR3: CASSVILAGTETQYF. In nucleotides, the CDR3 is TGTGCCAGCAGCGTTATACTAGCGGGGACGGAGACCCAGTACTTC. The full variable domain, with the rest looked up from reference TRBV7-9 and TRBJ2-5, is DTGVSQNPRHKITKRGQNVTFRCDPISEHNRLYWYRQTLGQGPEFLTYFQNEAQLEKSRLLSDRFSAERPKGSFSTLEIQRTEQGDSAMYLCASSVILAGTETQYFGPGTRLLVL.

The J gene is TRBJ2-7, the V gene TRBV6-5; D is tentatively TRBD1 or TRBD2 (5 bases each). The length of the CDR3 is 14 residues. Trimming stripped 6 bases from V and 7 bases from J, with 19 bases between. Germline values: CDR1 MNHEY, CDR2 SVGAGI. Here the CDR3 DNA reads TGTGCCAGCAGGCCGACGGGACCTCCCCCGGAGCAGTACTTC. The encoded protein is CASRPTGPPPEQYF.

This chain uses TRBV24-1 with TRBJ2-2, with unresolved D. CDR1 and CDR2 from the germline V gene are KGHDR and SFDVKD. The germline V and J ends were trimmed by 3 bases and 6 bases, with 10 bases remaining between them. The CDR3 spans 14 residues. CDR3 loop: CATSDPRAPGELFF. Here the CDR3 DNA reads TGTGCCACCAGTGATCCTAGGGCTCCCGGGGAGCTGTTTTTT.

J is TRBJ2-1 and V is TRBV28; a weak D match, TRBD2 (5 bases). This CDR3 contains 14 residues. The germline gives CDR1 MDHEN, CDR2 SYDVKM. Deletions cut 6 bases from V and 0 bases from J, with 9 bases between. The CDR3 DNA reads as TGTGCCAGCAGACTACTAGGCTCCTACAATGAGCAGTTCTTC. Translation: CASRLLGSYNEQFF. Based on the CDR3 plus reference TRBV28 and TRBJ2-1, the full variable domain is DVKVTQSSRYLVKRTGEKVFLECVQDMDHENMFWYRQDPGLGLRLIYFSYDVKMKEKGDIPEGYSVSREKKERFSLILESASTNQTSMYLCASRLLGSYNEQFFGPGTRLTVL.

This CDR3 reads CASSYPPRWTGGSYEQYF. The CDR3 DNA sequence: TGTGCCAGCAGTTACCCCCCACGATGGACAGGGGGCAGCTACGAGCAGTACTTC. The J gene is TRBJ2-7, the V gene TRBV6-2 or TRBV6-3; 11 positions match TRBD1. V dropped 2 bases and J dropped 3; count of bases not matched to a gene: 12. CDR1 and CDR2 (germline): MNHEY, SVGEGT. CDR3 size: 18 residues.

The chain employs TRBV3-1 (or the pseudogene TRBV3-2) and TRBJ1-1; 7 nucleotides line up with TRBD1. Germline CDR1 is LGHDT and CDR2 is YNNKEL (reference sequence). There are 16 residues in the CDR3. The trim removed 2 bases at V and 4 bases at J, leaving 10 bases unmatched. In nucleotides, the CDR3 is TGTGCCAGCAGCCAACATGGACAGGCGGGGGGCACTGAAGCTTTCTTT. Its protein product is CASSQHGQAGGTEAFF.

The chain recombines TRBV7-2 with TRBJ1-2; D unresolved. CDR3 size: 18 residues. CDR1 is SGHTA and CDR2 is FQGNSA in the germline V gene. V was cut by 2 bases and J by 4 bases, with 23 bases left in between. The CDR3 DNA sequence: TGTGCCAGCAGCTTAATAAGTCCCCGTGGAAGAAAGTTCTATGGCTACACCTTC. Translated, it gives CASSLISPRGRKFYGYTF. Full variable domain (outside the CDR3, taken from reference TRBV7-2 and TRBJ1-2): GAGVSQSPSNKVTEKGKDVELRCDPISGHTALYWYRQSLGQGLEFLIYFQGNSAPDKSGLPSDRFSAERTGGSVSTLTIQRTQQEDSAVYLCASSLISPRGRKFYGYTFGSGTRLTVV.

In its sample, this clone was seen once. In DNA, the CDR3 is TGTGCCAGCAGGGCGGGGGGATCCTACGAGCAGTACTTC. As protein: CASRAGGSYEQYF. V and J are TRBV12-3 or TRBV12-4 and TRBJ2-7; 8 positions match TRBD2. Unmatched junction bases numbered 2, after V lost 6 bases and J lost 1 base. This CDR3 region has 13 residues.

This chain connects TRBV5-5 to TRBJ1-5, with a possible D match to TRBD1 (5 bases). The germline V and J ends were trimmed by 0 bases and 1 base, with 8 bases remaining between them. The germline gives CDR1 SGHKS, CDR2 YYEKEE (reference sequence). The CDR3 length is 15 residues. The CDR3 here is CASSLGDGSNQPQHF. Written as DNA, the CDR3 is TGTGCCAGCAGCTTGGGGGACGGGAGCAATCAGCCCCAGCATTTT.

In nucleotides, the CDR3 is TGTGCCAGCAGCTTACCTTCAGGGGACACCGGGGAGCTGTTTTTT. Amino acids: CASSLPSGDTGELFF. The gene calls are TRBV13 and TRBJ2-2, with TRBD1 as a possible D gene (6 bases). The CDR3 is 15 residues long. Trimming pared 2 bases from V and 3 bases from J, leaving 10 bases between. Germline values: CDR1 PRHDT, CDR2 FYEKMQ (reference sequence).

The rearrangement joins TRBV28 to TRBJ2-2; D is ambiguous. This CDR3 is 12 amino acids long. The ends were cut back, 6 bases at V and 1 base at J, with 3 bases in the middle. Per the germline V gene, CDR1 is MDHEN and CDR2 is SYDVKM. CDR3 in amino acids: CASRVNTGELFF. CDR3 DNA: TGTGCCAGCAGGGTGAACACCGGGGAGCTGTTTTTT.

The chain carries TRBV11-2 and TRBJ2-3; the match to TRBD2 covers 9 bases. There are 14 residues in the CDR3. The junction had 3 bases not matched to a gene; V was cut back by 3 bases and J by 5 bases. The V gene's germline CDR1 is SGHAT and CDR2 FQNNGV. As DNA, the CDR3 is TGTGCCAGCAGCTTTAGCGGGGGAGGAGATACGCAGTATTTT. This encodes CASSFSGGGDTQYF. The full variable domain, in which reference TRBV11-2 and TRBJ2-3 provide the parts outside the CDR3, is EAGVAQSPRYKIIEKRQSVAFWCNPISGHATLYWYQQILGQGPKLLIQFQNNGVVDDSQLPKDRFSAERLKGVDSTLKIQPAKLEDSAVYLCASSFSGGGDTQYFGPGTRLTVL.

The chain carries TRBV5-1 and TRBJ2-7; a weak D match, TRBD1 (5 bases). The ends were cut back, 4 bases at V and 3 bases at J, with 8 bases in the middle. The CDR3 is 12 residues long. From germline, CDR1 is SGHRS and CDR2 YFSETQ. The CDR3 loop reads CASSAGIYEQYF. CDR3 nucleotide sequence: TGCGCCAGCAGCGCAGGGATCTACGAGCAGTACTTC. The full variable domain, its missing parts supplied by reference TRBV5-1 and TRBJ2-7, is KAGVTQTPRYLIKTRGQQVTLSCSPISGHRSVSWYQQTPGQGLQFLFEYFSETQRNKGNFPGRFSGRQFSNSRSEMNVSTLELGDSALYLCASSAGIYEQYFGPGTRLTVT.

The J gene is TRBJ2-3, the V gene TRBV5-1; D gene ambiguous. V dropped 4 bases and J dropped 5 bases, with 11 bases sitting between them. The germline V gene has CDR1 SGHRS and CDR2 YFSETQ. This CDR3 contains 13 residues. CDR3 region: CASSAGLGDTQYF. The CDR3 region has the DNA TGCGCCAGCAGCGCCGGGCTGGGAGATACGCAGTATTTT.

This chain joins TRBV2 and TRBJ2-7; a weak D match, TRBD2 (6 bases). The germline V gene encodes CDR1 SNHLY and CDR2 FYNNEI. V dropped 3 bases and J dropped 1 base, with 7 bases sitting between them. The CDR3 length is 13 residues. The CDR3 region has the DNA TGTGCCAGCAGTGACGGAGGGTCCTACGAGCAGTACTTC. Encoded protein: CASSDGGSYEQYF.

This chain links TRBV6-5 with TRBJ2-2; TRBD1 is a possible D gene (6 bases). The CDR3 is 12 amino acids. Germline V gene lookup returns CDR1 MNHEY and CDR2 SVGAGI. The V gene lost 6 bases and the J gene lost 8 bases, with 10 bases spanning the gap. CDR3 sequence: CASSGTSGELFF. The CDR3 bases are TGTGCCAGCAGCGGGACATCGGGGGAGCTGTTTTTT.

This clone was picked up one time. The genes are TRBV5-4 and TRBJ2-2; 7 nucleotides agree with TRBD1. The ends lost 4 bases at V and 1 base at J; junction bases unmatched: 4. This CDR3 has 15 residues. Germline values: CDR1 SGHNT, CDR2 YYREEE (reference sequence). CDR3 nucleotides: TGTGCCAGCAGCCCGGGACAGAAGAACACCGGGGAGCTGTTTTTT. Encoded protein: CASSPGQKNTGELFF.

The J gene is TRBJ2-1, the V gene TRBV6-1, with 8 nucleotides matching TRBD1. CDR3 length: 15 residues. CDR1 and CDR2 (germline): MNHNS, SASEGT. J gave up 0 bases and V 3 bases, and 1 base lay outside the gene matches. CDR3 nucleotides: TGTGCCAGCAGTGAGACAGGGGCCTCCTACAATGAGCAGTTCTTC. This translates into CASSETGASYNEQFF.